One sample yielded the 29 T cell receptor beta chains listed below, sequenced in a study of blood T cell repertoires in COVID-19. TCRdb's table, derived via immunoSEQ multiplex PCR, lists solely in-frame clones and lacks some. This sample has 150,000 to 200,000 clones; under 85% occur once, and the top ten carry about 3%. Sequenced input: peripheral blood. These TCRs come from a man between 65 and 85 years old with acute or convalescent COVID-19.

The chain couples TRBV11-2 to TRBJ1-1; D might be TRBD1 (5 bases). V lost 7 bases and J 0 bases, leaving 15 bases between the germline ends. Germline V gives CDR1 SGHAT, CDR2 FQNNGV. This CDR3 comprises 15 residues. For the CDR3, the DNA is TGTGCCAGCACCCCAGGGCCGCCCATGAACACTGAAGCTTTCTTT. Encoded protein: CASTPGPPMNTEAFF.

This chain links TRBV18 with TRBJ1-1, with D possibly matching TRBD1 (6 bases). Trimming stripped 5 bases from V and 0 bases from J, with 10 bases between. This CDR3 contains 14 residues. The germline V gene encodes CDR1 KGHSH and CDR2 LQKENI. This CDR3 is CASSTTGLNTEAFF. CDR3 nucleotides: TGTGCCAGCTCAACAACAGGGCTGAACACTGAAGCTTTCTTT.

The genes are TRBV5-1 and TRBJ1-2; TRBD1 matches 8 bases. Looked up from germline, CDR1 is SGHRS and CDR2 is YFSETQ. The CDR3 spans 15 residues. The V and J ends lost 0 bases and 8 bases, in that order; junction bases with no gene match: 9. The CDR3 here is CASSLEVRTGIGYTF. For the CDR3, the DNA is TGCGCCAGCAGCTTGGAAGTCCGGACAGGGATCGGCTACACCTTC.

The chain is built from TRBV5-1 and TRBJ2-7; TRBD2 aligns across 11 bases. Trimming at V came to 4 bases and at J to 5 bases, leaving 11 bases not matched to a gene. This CDR3 is 16 amino acids long. Germline CDR1 and CDR2: SGHRS and YFSETQ. The chain's CDR3 is CASSEVPSGGKDEQYF. In nucleotides, the CDR3 is TGCGCCAGCAGCGAAGTGCCTAGCGGGGGGAAGGACGAGCAGTACTTC.

The chain has TRBV7-3 and TRBJ2-7; 14 nucleotides match TRBD2. The germline gives CDR1 SGHTA, CDR2 FQGTGA. This CDR3 comprises 16 residues. Trimming removed 2 bases from V and 4 bases from J; junction bases left unmatched: 4. CDR3 DNA sequence: TGTGCCAGCAGCTTAGAAGGGACTAGCGGGAGTTACGAGCAGTACTTC. Its translation: CASSLEGTSGSYEQYF. Drawing the rest from reference TRBV7-3 and TRBJ2-7, the complete variable domain is GAGVSQTPSNKVTEKGKYVELRCDPISGHTALYWYRQSLGQGPEFLIYFQGTGAADDSGLPNDRFFAVRPEGSVSTLKIQRTERGDSAVYLCASSLEGTSGSYEQYFGPGTRLTVT.

This rearrangement joins TRBV28 to TRBJ2-1; possibly TRBD2 for D (6 bases). CDR3 length: 17 residues. Germline lookup yields CDR1 MDHEN and CDR2 SYDVKM. V lost 2 bases and J 0 bases, leaving 14 bases between the germline ends. CDR3 sequence: CASSLESGSYSYNEQFF. CDR3 nucleotide sequence: TGTGCCAGCAGTTTAGAAAGCGGGTCTTACTCCTACAATGAGCAGTTCTTC.

The rearrangement joins TRBV5-1 to TRBJ2-2, with 9 positions matching TRBD1. The CDR3 is made up of 16 amino acids. V shed 0 bases and J 6 bases; nucleotides not matched to a gene: 6. Germline V gives CDR1 SGHRS, CDR2 YFSETQ. CDR3: CASSLAGTGSPGELFF. The CDR3 bases are TGCGCCAGCAGCTTGGCCGGGACAGGGTCCCCCGGGGAGCTGTTTTTT.

The chain has TRBV28 and TRBJ1-3; unclear D gene. V was clipped by 10 bases and J by 1 base, with 5 bases between them. This CDR3 has 11 amino acids. CDR1 is MDHEN and CDR2 is SYDVKM in the germline V gene. The CDR3 sequence is CATNSGNTIYF. Written as DNA, the CDR3 is TGTGCCACCAATTCTGGAAACACCATATATTTT.

The chain couples TRBV24-1 to TRBJ1-2, with 7 bases lining up with TRBD1. The CDR3 spans 14 residues. The germline gives CDR1 KGHDR, CDR2 SFDVKD. V lost 6 bases and J lost 6; bases outside the gene matches: 9. This CDR3 reads CATSSALTGNGYTF. The CDR3 nucleotides are TGTGCCACCAGTTCTGCCTTGACAGGGAATGGCTACACCTTC.

This chain connects TRBV11-2 to TRBJ2-6, with 12 bases lining up with TRBD1. V lost 1 base to trimming and J lost 2 bases; unmatched junction nucleotides: 6. Germline V gives CDR1 SGHAT, CDR2 FQNNGV. The CDR3 has 19 residues. The CDR3 spells CASSLVTGTGGTGANVLTF. CDR3 nucleotide sequence: TGTGCCAGCAGCTTAGTCACCGGGACAGGGGGCACTGGGGCCAACGTCCTGACTTTC.

This chain joins TRBV5-1 and TRBJ2-3, with a weak D call TRBD2 (5 bases). Between the trimmed V and J ends, which lost 1 base and 2 bases, there was a span of 8 bases. The germline gives CDR1 SGHRS, CDR2 YFSETQ. This CDR3 comprises 14 residues. The DNA for the CDR3 is TGCGCCAGCAGCTTGTCGGGGTTCACAGATACGCAGTATTTT. Protein: CASSLSGFTDTQYF.

This clone was seen a handful of times. V gene TRBV7-6 combines with J gene TRBJ2-5; TRBD2 agrees at 9 bases. The V gene's germline CDR1 is SGHVS and CDR2 FNYEAQ. The CDR3 is 15 residues long. V shed 3 bases, J shed 2 bases, and the junction held 4 bases outside the gene matches. CDR3 sequence reads: CASSFLAGSQETQYF. The CDR3, as DNA: TGTGCCAGCAGCTTTCTAGCGGGGTCACAAGAGACCCAGTACTTC.

For this clone: Within the sample, other DNA sequences also encode this same CDR3. V gene TRBV19 combines with J gene TRBJ1-5; 8 nucleotides match TRBD1. After removal of 5 bases from V and 0 bases from J, the junction contained 3 bases not matched to a gene. There are 15 residues in the CDR3. Germline loops: CDR1 LNHDA, CDR2 SQIVND (reference sequence). The DNA of the CDR3 is TGTGCCAGTAGTCCGGGGACAGGTAGCAATCAGCCCCAGCATTTT. Translating it yields CASSPGTGSNQPQHF.

This clone was picked up one time. The rearrangement links TRBV18 to TRBJ1-2, with D possibly matching TRBD1 (5 bases). V gave up 2 bases and J gave up 6 bases, with 10 bases separating them. The CDR3 extends over 13 amino acids. CDR1 is KGHSH, CDR2 LQKENI, per germline. The CDR3: CASSPSVQDGYTF. CDR3 DNA sequence: TGTGCCAGCTCACCAAGCGTACAGGATGGCTACACCTTC.

Concerning this clone: Its ends do not fully match the called genes, so a read error is possible. The chain couples TRBV6-5 to TRBJ2-2; possible D gene TRBD2, 6 bases. The V gene's germline CDR1 is MNHEY and CDR2 SVGAGI. This CDR3 is 14 amino acids long. CDR3 protein: CASKASANTGGLFF. The CDR3 coding sequence is TGTGCCAGCAAGGCCAGTGCGAACACCGGGGGGCTGTTTTTT.

The gene calls are TRBV6-6 and TRBJ1-6; D is undetermined. V lost 6 bases and J lost 7, with 13 bases in between. The CDR3 extends over 14 amino acids. Germline CDR1 reads MNHNY; CDR2 reads SVGAGI (reference sequence). Written as DNA, the CDR3 is TGTGCCAGCAGGGCTGGGCAACCGAATTCACCCCTCCACTTT. Its translation: CASRAGQPNSPLHF.

This clone was counted a single time. V is TRBV28 and J is TRBJ1-3; D not resolved. The V gene lost 6 bases and the J gene lost 0 bases, with 15 bases spanning the gap. The V gene's germline CDR1 is MDHEN and CDR2 SYDVKM. The CDR3 consists of 16 residues. The CDR3 bases are TGTGCCAGCAGGGTGACTCTTACGACCTCTGGAAACACCATATATTTT. This translates into CASRVTLTTSGNTIYF. The variable domain in full, completed from reference TRBV28 and TRBJ1-3, reads DVKVTQSSRYLVKRTGEKVFLECVQDMDHENMFWYRQDPGLGLRLIYFSYDVKMKEKGDIPEGYSVSREKKERFSLILESASTNQTSMYLCASRVTLTTSGNTIYFGEGSWLTVV.

This clone was counted a few times. The rearrangement uses TRBV18 and TRBJ2-7; TRBD1 is a possible D gene (6 bases). The germline V and J ends were trimmed by 3 bases and 7 bases, with 10 bases remaining between them. CDR3 length: 12 amino acids. Germline V gives CDR1 KGHSH, CDR2 LQKENI. The CDR3 DNA is TGTGCCAGCTCACCTGCCCAGGGGGAGCAGTACTTC. Translation gives CASSPAQGEQYF. Using reference TRBV18 and TRBJ2-7 for the parts outside the CDR3, the full variable domain is NAGVMQNPRHLVRRRGQEARLRCSPMKGHSHVYWYRQLPEEGLKFMVYLQKENIIDESGMPKERFSAEFPKEGPSILRIQQVVRGDSAAYFCASSPAQGEQYFGPGTRLTVT.

This clone showed up just a few times. J is TRBJ2-7 and V is TRBV5-1; 10 bases map to TRBD2. V lost 3 bases, J lost 4 bases, and 4 bases stayed unmatched. CDR1 is SGHRS, CDR2 YFSETQ, per germline. This CDR3 region has 14 residues. The CDR3 protein is CASSYSGRTYEQYF. CDR3 nucleotide sequence: TGCGCCAGCAGCTATAGCGGGAGGACGTACGAGCAGTACTTC. Full variable domain (remainder filled in from reference TRBV5-1 and TRBJ2-7): KAGVTQTPRYLIKTRGQQVTLSCSPISGHRSVSWYQQTPGQGLQFLFEYFSETQRNKGNFPGRFSGRQFSNSRSEMNVSTLELGDSALYLCASSYSGRTYEQYFGPGTRLTVT.

This clone was detected ten times or more. CDR3 sequence: CASSYGGTSGYNEQFF. The CDR3 DNA reads TGTGCCAGCAGTTACGGAGGGACTAGCGGGTACAATGAGCAGTTCTTC. V and J are TRBV6-5 and TRBJ2-1; TRBD2 matches 12 bases. Germline loops: CDR1 MNHEY, CDR2 SVGAGI. This CDR3 has 16 residues. The V segment lost 2 bases and the J segment 4 bases; nucleotides outside the gene matches: 3.

The CDR3 DNA is TGTGCCAGCAGTTTCTCAGGGCCTAGGGGCTACACCTTC. This gives the protein CASSFSGPRGYTF. This chain connects TRBV28 to TRBJ1-2; D perhaps matches TRBD1 (5 bases). Per the germline V gene, CDR1 is MDHEN and CDR2 is SYDVKM. This CDR3 region has 13 residues. Trimming took off 3 bases at V and 8 bases at J, with 13 bases between the two ends.

The chain links TRBV11-2 to TRBJ1-2, with D possibly matching TRBD1 (6 bases). V gave up 3 bases and J gave up 4 bases, with 15 bases separating them. The CDR3 consists of 15 residues. Germline loops: CDR1 SGHAT, CDR2 FQNNGV. CDR3 protein: CASSFRQVVSYGYTF. DNA for the CDR3: TGTGCCAGCAGCTTCCGACAGGTCGTCTCCTATGGCTACACCTTC.

Only a few counts were recorded for this clone. The rearrangement links TRBV19 to TRBJ1-4; unclear D gene. This CDR3 has 14 amino acids. The V gene lost 5 bases and the J gene lost 5 bases, with 12 bases spanning the gap. CDR1 and CDR2 from the germline V gene are LNHDA and SQIVND (reference sequence). CDR3 DNA: TGTGCCAGTAGTTCGCGGCAGAAGAATGAAAAACTGTTTTTT. It is translated as CASSSRQKNEKLFF.

The CDR3 region has the DNA TGTGCCAGCAGTGTCACCGGGGTGAGCAATCAGCCCCAGCATTTT. It is translated as CASSVTGVSNQPQHF. The chain uses TRBV2 and TRBJ1-5, with D hard to call. V was cut by 4 bases and J by 1 base, with 11 bases left in between. This CDR3 contains 15 residues. The germline gives CDR1 SNHLY, CDR2 FYNNEI.

The J gene is TRBJ2-5, the V gene TRBV5-1, with TRBD1 matching over 7 bases. Germline trimming cut 5 bases from V and 5 bases from J; bases unmatched to any gene: 6. The CDR3 has 13 amino acids. CDR1 is SGHRS, CDR2 YFSETQ, per germline. The CDR3 DNA reads TGCGCCAGCAGAACCACAGGGGTGGAGACCCAGTACTTC. Amino acid sequence: CASRTTGVETQYF. The full variable domain, completed using reference TRBV5-1 and TRBJ2-5, is KAGVTQTPRYLIKTRGQQVTLSCSPISGHRSVSWYQQTPGQGLQFLFEYFSETQRNKGNFPGRFSGRQFSNSRSEMNVSTLELGDSALYLCASRTTGVETQYFGPGTRLLVL.

The CDR3 here is CASSIQVNTEAFF. The CDR3 DNA follows: TGTGCCAGTAGTATTCAGGTTAACACTGAAGCTTTCTTT. J is TRBJ1-1 and V is TRBV19; D gene ambiguous. Germline V gene data show CDR1 as LNHDA and CDR2 as SQIVND (reference sequence). Trimming cost V 3 bases and J 2 bases, with 7 bases left between them. The CDR3 spans 13 residues.

The V and J genes are TRBV12-5 and TRBJ2-1; 9 nucleotides match TRBD1. Per germline, CDR1 LGHNT and CDR2 FRNRAP. The V gene end was trimmed by 0 bases and the J gene end by 5 bases; junction bases not matched to a gene: 8. The CDR3 extends over 17 amino acids. The CDR3 protein is CASGLVLRDRADNEQFF. CDR3 DNA: TGTGCTAGTGGTTTGGTACTAAGGGACAGGGCTGACAATGAGCAGTTCTTC.

The chain uses TRBV6-2 or TRBV6-3 and TRBJ2-7, with D possibly being TRBD1 (5 bases). Germline lookup yields CDR1 MNHEY and CDR2 SVGEGT. The CDR3 covers 14 residues. With 7 bases removed from V and 7 bases from J, the gap between germline ends came to 20 bases. CDR3 protein: CASNPQVAQQEQYF. As DNA, the CDR3 is TGTGCCAGCAACCCACAGGTTGCCCAACAGGAGCAGTACTTC.

This clone occurred once. The junction departs from the called germline gene at one end, perhaps through a read error. CDR3 loop: CASSITENTEAFF. CDR3 DNA sequence: TGTGCTAGCAGCATAACAGAGAACACTGAAGCTTTCTTT. The rearrangement links TRBV7-7 to TRBJ1-1; D ambiguous. Germline V gives CDR1 SSHAT, CDR2 FNYEAQ (reference sequence). This CDR3 has 13 residues.